These 4 T cell receptor beta chains share one sample of origin, sequenced in a study of T cells in Graves' hyperthyroidism and ophthalmopathy. TCR beta CDR3 region amplification was performed from RNA transcripts. Researchers ran a first-round RT-PCR on the TCR CDR3 using the HTBI primer set. TCRdb re-called the multiplex PCR reads through MiXCR, storing one row per CDR3 protein. The table shows a few hundred thousand distinct CDR3 sequences, with approximately 14% occurring only once. Sequencing was done on a sample of blood. The receptors derive from a woman between 18 and 29 years old with Graves' hyperthyroidism that later progressed to Graves' ophthalmopathy.

This clonotype was seen a handful of times. The chain has TRBV25-1 and TRBJ2-1; D not certain. The CDR3 runs 13 residues. Looked up from germline, CDR1 is MGHDK and CDR2 is SYGVNS. The V gene lost 3 bases and the J gene lost 5 bases, with 8 bases spanning the gap. In nucleotides, the CDR3 is TGTGCCAGCAGTGATGGCAGCCACAATGAGCAGTTCTTC. This encodes CASSDGSHNEQFF.

This clonotype has a count of ten or more. The chain links TRBV7-9 to TRBJ2-2; unclear D gene. Per the germline V gene, CDR1 is SEHNR and CDR2 is FQNEAQ (reference sequence). The germline V and J ends were trimmed by 2 bases and 6 bases, with 1 base remaining between them. This CDR3 spans 11 amino acids. The CDR3 DNA sequence: TGTGCCAGCAGCTTACCCGGGGAGCTGTTTTTT. This translates into CASSLPGELFF.

This clonotype was counted ten times or more. The rearrangement uses TRBV24-1 and TRBJ2-1; the match to TRBD2 covers 8 bases. The CDR3 runs to 17 residues. The germline CDR1 and CDR2 sequences are KGHDR and SFDVKD. V gave up 2 bases and J gave up 10 bases; unmatched junction bases: 15. This CDR3 is CATSDSWTSQFNEEQFF. The CDR3 DNA follows: TGTGCCACCAGTGATTCCTGGACTAGCCAATTTAACGAAGAGCAGTTCTTC.

The V gene is TRBV28, the J gene TRBJ1-2; TRBD1 might be the D (6 bases). Germline CDR1 reads MDHEN; CDR2 reads SYDVKM. Trimming removed 8 bases at V and 8 bases at J, with 24 bases between. CDR3 length equals 15 residues. Here the CDR3 DNA reads TGTGCCAGCTTCGGTGGGGGGGCGATATTTCAGGGCTACACCTTC. This encodes CASFGGGAIFQGYTF.